Included here is one TCR beta chain sequence, with context. The data originate from a study of blood T cell repertoires in COVID-19. Study in general: Collection of acute and convalescent COVID-19 samples took place in the United States, Italy and Spain. PBMCs, B-cell-depleted T cells, or T cells provided the cDNA or gDNA that made up the material.

As processed by the authors: Amplified reference gene primers provided the basis for estimating nucleated cell counts. Generated by immunoSEQ multiplex PCR, the TCRdb table keeps only in-frame clones and is missing some. V and J calls and clone size come straight from that table; D and trimming were deduced from the DNA. The sample holds about 77,000 clones, roughly 80% seen once. Germline V lookup: CDR1 SGDLS, CDR2 YYNGEE. Trimming stripped 4 bases from V and 3 bases from J, with 7 bases between. The CDR3 has 13 residues. The source is a woman in her 70s with acute or convalescent COVID-19. This rearrangement joins TRBV9 to TRBJ2-2; D gene uncertain. The sample taken for sequencing was peripheral blood. The CDR3 spells CASSPPDTGELFF. The CDR3 bases are TGTGCCAGCAGCCCCCCGGACACCGGGGAGCTGTTTTTT.